Following are 18 T cell receptor beta chains from one sample sequenced in a study of cytomegalovirus exposure and HLA in healthy donors. Researchers ran the PCR with 60 Vbeta and 13 Jbeta primers. Only in-frame clones appear in the TCRdb table, and some are missing; sequencing was by immunoSEQ multiplex PCR. The sample holds some 110,000 clones, around 76% seen once. Sequenced input: PBMCs. The receptor source for this set is a man in his forties or fifties in good health and CMV-seropositive.

The chain employs TRBV19 and TRBJ2-7; tentative D call: TRBD2 (6 bases). This CDR3 has 14 residues. The germline CDR1 and CDR2 sequences are LNHDA and SQIVND (reference sequence). V dropped 5 bases and J dropped 5 bases, with 16 bases sitting between them. CDR3 coding DNA: TGTGCCAGTAGTGCCTGGGACTCCGCGGACGAGCAGTACTTC. It codes for CASSAWDSADEQYF. Combining the CDR3 with reference TRBV19 and TRBJ2-7 gives the whole variable domain DGGITQSPKYLFRKEGQNVTLSCEQNLNHDAMYWYRQDPGQGLRLIYYSQIVNDFQKGDIAEGYSVSREKKESFPLTVTSAQKNPTAFYLCASSAWDSADEQYFGPGTRLTVT.

J is TRBJ2-1 and V is TRBV18; D gene uncertain. Deletions cut 0 bases from V and 3 bases from J, with 15 bases between. Germline CDR1 is KGHSH and CDR2 is LQKENI. The CDR3 sequence is 17 residues long. The CDR3 sequence is CASSPPYPDTSYNEQFF. CDR3 in DNA: TGTGCCAGCTCACCACCGTATCCCGACACGAGCTACAATGAGCAGTTCTTC.

The chain recombines TRBV29-1 with TRBJ1-2; tentatively, D is TRBD1 (5 bases). The CDR3 is 13 amino acids. Trimming left V 7 bases short and J 2 bases short, with 14 bases between. CDR1 and CDR2 (germline): SQVTM, ANQGSEA. This chain's CDR3 is CSGGTTANYGYTF. CDR3 bases: TGCAGCGGGGGCACGACAGCCAACTATGGCTACACCTTC. Supplemented by reference TRBV29-1 and TRBJ1-2, the full variable domain reads SAVISQKPSRDICQRGTSLTIQCQVDSQVTMMFWYRQQPGQSLTLIATANQGSEATYESGFVIDKFPISRPNLTFSTLTVSNMSPEDSSIYLCSGGTTANYGYTFGSGTRLTVV.

The chain joins TRBV28 to TRBJ2-3; weak D call: TRBD1 (5 bases). There are 13 residues in the CDR3. Trimming pared 5 bases from V and 3 bases from J, leaving 9 bases between. CDR1 MDHEN and CDR2 SYDVKM come from the germline V gene. CDR3 coding DNA: TGTGCCAGCAGTGCGGCAGGGACAGATACGCAGTATTTT. It encodes CASSAAGTDTQYF.

The chain couples TRBV5-4 to TRBJ1-3; D gene uncertain. Germline CDR1 is SGHNT and CDR2 is YYREEE (reference sequence). The CDR3 loop spans 17 amino acids. Trimming shortened V by 0 bases and J by 0 bases, and 13 bases separated the two germline ends. The CDR3 nucleotides are TGTGCCAGCAGCTTGGGGTCCGGCGGGAACTCTGGAAACACCATATATTTT. Amino acid sequence: CASSLGSGGNSGNTIYF.

This chain joins TRBV18 and TRBJ1-2; 7 bases align to TRBD1. In germline, CDR1 is KGHSH, CDR2 LQKENI. The CDR3 sequence is 14 residues long. DNA of the CDR3: TGTGCTTCGACCCCAGGGGGAACGTACTATGGCTACACCTTC. It specifies CASTPGGTYYGYTF.

V is TRBV19 and J is TRBJ2-7, with D possibly TRBD1 on 7 matching bases. Looked up from germline, CDR1 is LNHDA and CDR2 is SQIVND (reference sequence). The CDR3 length is 14 residues. V lost 6 bases and J lost 5, with 17 bases in between. CDR3 residues: CASRNEGGGDEQYF. As DNA, the CDR3 is TGTGCCAGTAGAAATGAAGGGGGCGGGGACGAGCAGTACTTC.

The chain has TRBV5-4 and TRBJ2-3, with TRBD1 as a possible D gene (6 bases). The CDR3 has 15 amino acids. The V end was cut by 0 bases, the J end by 2 bases, with 10 bases between. CDR1 and CDR2 from the germline V gene are SGHNT and YYREEE (reference sequence). The CDR3 nucleotides are TGTGCCAGCAGCTTGGCTGGACAGTACACAGATACGCAGTATTTT. Translated: CASSLAGQYTDTQYF. The full variable domain, rest sourced from reference TRBV5-4 and TRBJ2-3, is ETGVTQSPTHLIKTRGQQVTLRCSSQSGHNTVSWYQQALGQGPQFIFQYYREEENGRGNFPPRFSGLQFPNYSSELNVNALELDDSALYLCASSLAGQYTDTQYFGPGTRLTVL.

The V call is TRBV6-6, the J call TRBJ1-4; D unresolved. CDR1 and CDR2 from the germline V gene are MNHNY and SVGAGI (reference sequence). The CDR3 contains 13 residues. V was pared by 7 bases and J by 5 bases, with 11 bases between. The CDR3 coding sequence is TGTGCCAGCACGGCAGGAATAAATGAAAAACTGTTTTTT. It specifies CASTAGINEKLFF.

V gene TRBV28 combines with J gene TRBJ2-5; 8 bases fit TRBD2. The CDR3 runs to 15 residues. V lost 5 bases, J lost 7 bases, and 12 bases stayed unmatched. Germline CDR1 is MDHEN and CDR2 is SYDVKM. The CDR3 region is CASSPTSEIAGTQYF. In DNA form, the CDR3 reads TGTGCCAGCAGTCCGACTAGCGAAATAGCAGGGACCCAGTACTTC.

The chain is built from TRBV7-6 and TRBJ2-3; possible D gene TRBD2, 5 bases. Trimming shortened V by 6 bases and J by 2 bases, and 21 bases separated the two germline ends. The germline CDR1 and CDR2 sequences are SGHVS and FNYEAQ. The CDR3 sequence is 17 residues long. CDR3 coding DNA: TGTGCCAGCAGTCCCGGTGCGGGTCCCAGCTCCACAGATACGCAGTATTTT. Encoded protein: CASSPGAGPSSTDTQYF. The entire variable domain, with the rest obtained from reference TRBV7-6 and TRBJ2-3, is as follows: GAGVSQSPRYKVTKRGQDVALRCDPISGHVSLYWYRQALGQGPEFLTYFNYEAQQDKSGLPNDRFSAERPEGSISTLTIQRTEQRDSAMYRCASSPGAGPSSTDTQYFGPGTRLTVL.

The rearrangement uses TRBV5-1 and TRBJ2-3; TRBD2 agrees at 8 bases. Germline loops: CDR1 SGHRS, CDR2 YFSETQ. With V trimmed by 3 bases and J by 0 bases, 0 bases remained unmatched. The CDR3 runs 14 residues. The CDR3 DNA follows: TGCGCCAGCAGCTCTAGCGGGAGCACAGATACGCAGTATTTT. As protein: CASSSSGSTDTQYF.

The V and J genes are TRBV7-2 and TRBJ2-1; 9 nucleotides agree with TRBD2. This CDR3 spans 18 amino acids. Trimming took 1 base from V and 2 from J; bases not matched to a gene: 9. The germline V gene encodes CDR1 SGHTA and CDR2 FQGNSA. The CDR3 protein is CASSLGALAGAPYNEQFF. The CDR3 DNA is TGTGCCAGCAGCTTAGGGGCTTTAGCGGGGGCTCCCTACAATGAGCAGTTCTTC.

This clone was detected only once. The V gene is TRBV10-3, the J gene TRBJ2-3; D possibly corresponds to TRBD1 (6 bases). This CDR3 comprises 17 residues. Germline CDR1 and CDR2: ENHRY and SYGVKD. V lost 0 bases and J lost 3, with 16 bases in between. The CDR3 loop reads CAISESDGVRGTDTQYF. The CDR3 DNA reads as TGTGCCATCAGTGAGTCTGACGGGGTGAGGGGGACAGATACGCAGTATTTT.

The sample holds a few counts of this clone. The chain links TRBV5-4 to TRBJ2-3; TRBD1 aligns across 9 bases. CDR1 is SGHNT and CDR2 is YYREEE in the germline V gene (reference sequence). J lost 8 bases, V lost 4 bases, and 8 bases had no gene match. The CDR3 extends over 14 amino acids. CDR3 region: CASSQQGARGTQYF. CDR3 nucleotide sequence: TGTGCCAGCAGCCAACAGGGGGCACGAGGTACGCAGTATTTT.

This rearrangement joins TRBV5-1 to TRBJ2-5, with 9 bases identical to TRBD2. CDR1 is SGHRS, CDR2 YFSETQ, per germline. CDR3 length: 14 residues. Trimming removed 3 bases from V and 3 bases from J; junction bases left unmatched: 3. CDR3 in DNA: TGCGCCAGCAGCTCCTTAGCGGGGGAAGAGACCCAGTACTTC. This encodes CASSSLAGEETQYF.

The J gene is TRBJ2-7, the V gene TRBV7-2; D is possibly TRBD1 (5 bases). Per the germline V gene, CDR1 is SGHTA and CDR2 is FQGNSA. The CDR3 runs to 13 residues. Trimming took 5 bases from V and 5 from J, leaving 13 bases between them. The chain's CDR3 is CASSLRVLDEQYF. DNA for the CDR3: TGTGCCAGCAGCCTCAGGGTTTTGGACGAGCAGTACTTC.

The chain recombines TRBV5-1 with TRBJ2-3, with 8 bases matching TRBD1. Germline assignment: CDR1 SGHRS and CDR2 YFSETQ. With V trimmed by 4 bases and J by 2 bases, 3 bases remained unmatched. The CDR3 consists of 14 residues. For the CDR3, the DNA is TGCGCCAGCAGCCTGGGACAGGACACAGATACGCAGTATTTT. Protein sequence: CASSLGQDTDTQYF.